The present TCR beta chain was sequenced within a study of blood T cell repertoires in COVID-19. Authors' processing steps: Reference gene primer amplification in the assay estimated nucleated cell counts. Sequencing was performed with immunoSEQ multiplex PCR; in TCRdb, only in-frame clones are kept and a portion is missing. The V and J calls and clone size come from that table; D and trimming were worked out from the DNA. The repertoire consists of approximately 240,000 clones, with approximately 86% occurring once and the leading ten covering just under 6.5%. The TCR originated in a woman in her twenties or thirties with acute COVID-19. The sequenced sample was PBMCs or T cells enriched from blood (not recorded which).

CDR3 bases: TGTGCCAGCAGCTTAGCCAGGGCTGAAGCTTTCTTT. This encodes CASSLARAEAFF. The chain has TRBV7-9 and TRBJ1-1; tentative D call: TRBD1 (5 bases). V was clipped by 0 bases and J by 6 bases, with 5 bases between them. The CDR3 spans 12 residues. Germline CDR1 is SEHNR and CDR2 is FQNEAQ (reference sequence). Based on the CDR3 plus reference TRBV7-9 and TRBJ1-1, the full variable domain is DTGVSQNPRHKITKRGQNVTFRCDPISEHNRLYWYRQTLGQGPEFLTYFQNEAQLEKSRLLSDRFSAERPKGSFSTLEIQRTEQGDSAMYLCASSLARAEAFFGQGTRLTVV.